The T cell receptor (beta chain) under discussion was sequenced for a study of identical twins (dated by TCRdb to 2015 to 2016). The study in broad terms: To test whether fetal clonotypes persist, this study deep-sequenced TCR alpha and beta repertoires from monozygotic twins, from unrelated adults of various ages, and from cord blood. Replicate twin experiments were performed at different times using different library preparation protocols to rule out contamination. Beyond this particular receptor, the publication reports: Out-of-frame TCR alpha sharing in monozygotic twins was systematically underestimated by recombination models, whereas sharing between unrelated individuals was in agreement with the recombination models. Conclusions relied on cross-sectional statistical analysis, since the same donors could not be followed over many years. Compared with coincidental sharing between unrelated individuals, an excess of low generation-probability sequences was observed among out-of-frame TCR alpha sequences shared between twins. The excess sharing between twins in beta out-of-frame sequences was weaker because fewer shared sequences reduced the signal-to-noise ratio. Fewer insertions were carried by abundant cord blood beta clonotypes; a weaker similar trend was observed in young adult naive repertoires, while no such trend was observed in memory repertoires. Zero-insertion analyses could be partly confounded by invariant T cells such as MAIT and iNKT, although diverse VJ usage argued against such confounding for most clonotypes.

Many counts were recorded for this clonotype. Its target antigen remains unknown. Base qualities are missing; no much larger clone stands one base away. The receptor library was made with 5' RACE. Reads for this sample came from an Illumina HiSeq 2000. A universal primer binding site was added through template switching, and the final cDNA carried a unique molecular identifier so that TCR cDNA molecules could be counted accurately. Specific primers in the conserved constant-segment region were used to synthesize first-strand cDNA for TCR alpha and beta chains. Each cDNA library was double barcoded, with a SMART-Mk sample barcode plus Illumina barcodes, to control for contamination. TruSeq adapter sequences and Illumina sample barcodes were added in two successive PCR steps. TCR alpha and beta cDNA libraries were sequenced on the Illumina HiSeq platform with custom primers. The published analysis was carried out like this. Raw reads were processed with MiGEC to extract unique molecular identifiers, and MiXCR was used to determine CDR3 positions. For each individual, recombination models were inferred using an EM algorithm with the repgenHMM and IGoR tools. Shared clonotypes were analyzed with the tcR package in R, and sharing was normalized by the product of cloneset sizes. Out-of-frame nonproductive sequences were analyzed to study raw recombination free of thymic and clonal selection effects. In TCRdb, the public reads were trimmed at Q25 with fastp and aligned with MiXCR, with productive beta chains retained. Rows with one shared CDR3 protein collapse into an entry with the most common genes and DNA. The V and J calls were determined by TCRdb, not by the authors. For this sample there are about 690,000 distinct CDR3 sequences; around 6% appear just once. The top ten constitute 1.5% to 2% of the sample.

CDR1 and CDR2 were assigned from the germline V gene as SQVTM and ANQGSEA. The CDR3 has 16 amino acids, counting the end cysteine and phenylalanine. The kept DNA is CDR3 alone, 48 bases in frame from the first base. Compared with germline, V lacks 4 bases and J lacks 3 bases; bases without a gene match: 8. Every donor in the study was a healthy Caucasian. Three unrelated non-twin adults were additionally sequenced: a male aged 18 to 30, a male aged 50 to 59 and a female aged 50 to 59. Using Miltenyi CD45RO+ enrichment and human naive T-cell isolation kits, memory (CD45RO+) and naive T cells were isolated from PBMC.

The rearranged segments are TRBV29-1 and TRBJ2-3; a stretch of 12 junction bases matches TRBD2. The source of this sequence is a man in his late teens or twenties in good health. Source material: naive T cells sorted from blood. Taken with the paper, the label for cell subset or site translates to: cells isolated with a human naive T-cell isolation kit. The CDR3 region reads CSVAHPGLAGTDTQYF. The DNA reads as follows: TGCAGCGTTGCTCACCCGGGACTAGCGGGTACAGATACGCAGTATTTT.